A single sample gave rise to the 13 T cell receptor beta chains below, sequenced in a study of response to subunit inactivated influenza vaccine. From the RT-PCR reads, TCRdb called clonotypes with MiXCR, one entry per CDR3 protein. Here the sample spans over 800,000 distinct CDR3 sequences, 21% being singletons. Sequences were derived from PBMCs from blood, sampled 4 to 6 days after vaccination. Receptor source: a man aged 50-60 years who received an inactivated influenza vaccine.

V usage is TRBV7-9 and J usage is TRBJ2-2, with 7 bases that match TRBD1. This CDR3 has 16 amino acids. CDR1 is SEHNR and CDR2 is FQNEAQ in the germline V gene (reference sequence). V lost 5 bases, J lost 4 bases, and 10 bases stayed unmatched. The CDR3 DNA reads TGTGCCAGCAGCCCAATGACAGGGTTTGTCACCGGGGAGCTGTTTTTT. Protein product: CASSPMTGFVTGELFF.

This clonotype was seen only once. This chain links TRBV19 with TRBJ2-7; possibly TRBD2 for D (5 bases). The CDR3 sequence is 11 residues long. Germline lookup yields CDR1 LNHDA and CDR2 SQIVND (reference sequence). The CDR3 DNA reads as TGTTTGCGGGTGGTTTACTACGAGCAGTACTTC. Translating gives CLRVVYYEQYF.

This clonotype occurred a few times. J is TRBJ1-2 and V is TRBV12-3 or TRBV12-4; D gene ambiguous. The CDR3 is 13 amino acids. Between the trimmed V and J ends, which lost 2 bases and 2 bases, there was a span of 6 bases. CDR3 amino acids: CASSLTLNYGYTF. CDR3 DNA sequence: TGTGCCAGCAGTTTAACACTCAACTATGGCTACACCTTC.

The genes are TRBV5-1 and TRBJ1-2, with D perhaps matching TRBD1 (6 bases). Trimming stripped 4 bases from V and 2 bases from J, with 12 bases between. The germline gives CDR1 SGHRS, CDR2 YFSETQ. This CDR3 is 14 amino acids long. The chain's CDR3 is CASSETQGNYGYTF. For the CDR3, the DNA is TGCGCCAGCAGCGAGACACAGGGAAACTATGGCTACACCTTC.

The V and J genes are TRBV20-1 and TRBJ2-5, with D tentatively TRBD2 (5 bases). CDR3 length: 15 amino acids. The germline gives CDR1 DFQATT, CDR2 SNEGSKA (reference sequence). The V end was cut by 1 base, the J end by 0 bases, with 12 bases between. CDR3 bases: TGCAGTGCTAGAGGTTCCCGGGAAGACCAAGAGACCCAGTACTTC. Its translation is CSARGSREDQETQYF.

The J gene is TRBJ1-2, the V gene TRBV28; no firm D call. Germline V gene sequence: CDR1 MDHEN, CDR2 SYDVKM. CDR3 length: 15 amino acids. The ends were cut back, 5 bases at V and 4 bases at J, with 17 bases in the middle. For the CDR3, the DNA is TGTGCCAGCAGTCCCCAAATGGGTGTAGTCTATGGCTACACCTTC. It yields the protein CASSPQMGVVYGYTF.

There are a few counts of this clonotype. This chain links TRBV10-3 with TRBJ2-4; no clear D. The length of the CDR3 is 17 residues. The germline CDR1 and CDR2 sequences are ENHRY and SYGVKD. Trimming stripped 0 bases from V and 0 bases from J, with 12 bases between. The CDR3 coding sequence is TGTGCCATCAGTGAGTCGACTGCAGGAGAAGCCAAAAACATTCAGTACTTC. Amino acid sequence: CAISESTAGEAKNIQYF.

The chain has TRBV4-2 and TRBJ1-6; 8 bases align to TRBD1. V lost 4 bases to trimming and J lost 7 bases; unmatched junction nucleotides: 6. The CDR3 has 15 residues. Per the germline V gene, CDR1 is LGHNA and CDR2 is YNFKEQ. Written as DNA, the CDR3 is TGTGCCAGCAGCCCTTTCCCAGGGGGCAATTCACCCCTCCACTTT. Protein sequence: CASSPFPGGNSPLHF.

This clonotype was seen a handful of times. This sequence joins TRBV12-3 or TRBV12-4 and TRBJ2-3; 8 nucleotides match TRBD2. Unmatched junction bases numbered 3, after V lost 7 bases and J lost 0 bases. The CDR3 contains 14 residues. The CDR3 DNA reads TGTGCCAGCACCCCTAGCGGGAGCACAGATACGCAGTATTTT. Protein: CASTPSGSTDTQYF.

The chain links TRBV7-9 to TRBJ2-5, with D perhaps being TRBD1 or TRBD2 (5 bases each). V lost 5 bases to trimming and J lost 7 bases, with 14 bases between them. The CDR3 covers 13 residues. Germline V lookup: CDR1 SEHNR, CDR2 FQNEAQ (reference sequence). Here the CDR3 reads CASSLGALGTQYF. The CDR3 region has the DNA TGTGCCAGCAGCCTCGGGGCGCTGGGGACCCAGTACTTC. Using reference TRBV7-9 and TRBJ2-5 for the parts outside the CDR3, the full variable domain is DTGVSQNPRHKITKRGQNVTFRCDPISEHNRLYWYRQTLGQGPEFLTYFQNEAQLEKSRLLSDRFSAERPKGSFSTLEIQRTEQGDSAMYLCASSLGALGTQYFGPGTRLLVL.

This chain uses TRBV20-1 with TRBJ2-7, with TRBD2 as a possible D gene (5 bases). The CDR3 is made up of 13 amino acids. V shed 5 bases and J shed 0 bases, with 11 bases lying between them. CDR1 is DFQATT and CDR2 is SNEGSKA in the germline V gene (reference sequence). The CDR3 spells CSALDRDSYEQYF. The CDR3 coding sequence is TGCAGTGCTCTCGATCGGGACTCCTACGAGCAGTACTTC.

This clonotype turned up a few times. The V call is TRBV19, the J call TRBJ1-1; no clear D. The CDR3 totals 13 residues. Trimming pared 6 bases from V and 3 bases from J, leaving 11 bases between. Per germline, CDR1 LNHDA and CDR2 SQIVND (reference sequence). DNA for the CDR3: TGTGCCAGTAGCTGGCGGCGTGACACTGAAGCTTTCTTT. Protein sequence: CASSWRRDTEAFF. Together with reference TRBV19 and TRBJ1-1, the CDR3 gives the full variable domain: DGGITQSPKYLFRKEGQNVTLSCEQNLNHDAMYWYRQDPGQGLRLIYYSQIVNDFQKGDIAEGYSVSREKKESFPLTVTSAQKNPTAFYLCASSWRRDTEAFFGQGTRLTVV.

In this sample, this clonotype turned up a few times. This CDR3 reads CATSTKPSYNEQFF. The CDR3 DNA is TGTGCCACCAGTACAAAACCCTCCTACAATGAGCAGTTCTTC. The chain employs TRBV24-1 and TRBJ2-1; unclear D gene. This CDR3 region has 14 residues. CDR1 is KGHDR, CDR2 SFDVKD, per germline. Trimming shortened V by 6 bases and J by 0 bases, and 8 bases separated the two germline ends.